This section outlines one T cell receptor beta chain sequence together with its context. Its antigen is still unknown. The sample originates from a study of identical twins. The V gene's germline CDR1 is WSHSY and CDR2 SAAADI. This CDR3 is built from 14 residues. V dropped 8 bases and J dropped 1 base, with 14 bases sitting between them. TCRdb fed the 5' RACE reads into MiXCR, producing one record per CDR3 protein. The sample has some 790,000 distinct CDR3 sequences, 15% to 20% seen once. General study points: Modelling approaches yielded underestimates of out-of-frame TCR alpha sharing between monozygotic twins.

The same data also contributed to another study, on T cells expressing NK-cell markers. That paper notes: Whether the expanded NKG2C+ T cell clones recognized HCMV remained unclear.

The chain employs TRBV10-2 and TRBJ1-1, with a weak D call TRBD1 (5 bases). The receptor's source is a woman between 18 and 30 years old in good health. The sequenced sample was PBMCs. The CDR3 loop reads CASLVRGGNTEAFF. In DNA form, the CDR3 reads TGCGCCAGCTTGGTTCGGGGCGGGAACACTGAAGCTTTCTTT.